The next 27 T cell receptor beta chains were all read from a single sample in a study of blood T cell repertoires in COVID-19. Clones were read by immunoSEQ multiplex PCR, and TCRdb kept only the in-frame ones, dropping some. Among 65,000 to 90,000 clones listed, around 90% were seen once. The specimen sequenced was peripheral blood. These TCRs come from a woman aged 18-30 years with acute or convalescent COVID-19.

This clone was seen more than once but under ten times. The V and J genes are TRBV27 and TRBJ2-1, with 7 bases aligning to TRBD2. Germline V gene data show CDR1 as MNHEY and CDR2 as SMNVEV (reference sequence). J was trimmed by 7 bases and V by 2 bases; bases with no gene match: 14. CDR3 size: 17 residues. The CDR3 DNA follows: TGTGCCAGCAGTTTAGTTGGGACTACGGTAGGGTGGAATGAGCAGTTCTTC. Translating it yields CASSLVGTTVGWNEQFF.

The rearrangement uses TRBV5-6 and TRBJ2-7, with 9 bases fitting TRBD2. J was trimmed by 4 bases and V by 1 base; bases with no gene match: 3. Germline CDR1 and CDR2: SGHDT and YYEEEE. CDR3 length: 14 amino acids. CDR3 loop: CASSLFLAGYEQYF. The CDR3, as DNA: TGTGCCAGCAGCTTGTTCCTAGCGGGATACGAGCAGTACTTC.

CDR3 DNA sequence: TGTGCCAGTAGTCCTTGGGGGGACGGCAACTACGAGCAGTACTTC. Its translation: CASSPWGDGNYEQYF. The V gene is TRBV19, the J gene TRBJ2-7, with D possibly being TRBD2 (6 bases). The CDR3 totals 15 residues. Trimming pared 5 bases from V and 3 bases from J, leaving 17 bases between. Germline V gene data show CDR1 as LNHDA and CDR2 as SQIVND (reference sequence).

This sequence joins TRBV27 and TRBJ1-2; TRBD1 agrees at 7 bases. Germline V CDR1 and CDR2: MNHEY, SMNVEV (reference sequence). After removal of 4 bases from V and 8 bases from J, the junction contained 7 bases not matched to a gene. This CDR3 has 13 residues. This CDR3 reads CASSSTDRVGYTF. For the CDR3, the DNA is TGTGCCAGCAGTTCCACTGACAGGGTCGGCTACACCTTC.

This chain uses TRBV7-9 with TRBJ2-7, with a possible D match to TRBD1 (5 bases). Germline CDR1 is SEHNR and CDR2 is FQNEAQ (reference sequence). Trimming pared 1 base from V and 7 bases from J, leaving 11 bases between. The CDR3 runs 13 residues. The CDR3: CASSLVPTGEQYF. The DNA for the CDR3 is TGTGCCAGCAGCTTAGTACCTACAGGAGAGCAGTACTTC.

This rearrangement joins TRBV27 to TRBJ2-1; D is perhaps TRBD2 (5 bases). In germline, CDR1 is MNHEY, CDR2 SMNVEV (reference sequence). The CDR3 is made up of 17 amino acids. The V gene lost 6 bases and the J gene lost 0 bases, with 18 bases spanning the gap. As DNA, the CDR3 is TGTGCCAGCAGGCCGGGCGCGATAACTAGCTCCTACAATGAGCAGTTCTTC. It encodes CASRPGAITSSYNEQFF.

The sample holds one count of this clone. The chain couples TRBV7-9 to TRBJ2-5, with 9 bases aligning to TRBD1. CDR3 length: 15 residues. After removal of 5 bases from V and 5 bases from J, the junction contained 9 bases not matched to a gene. Per germline, CDR1 SEHNR and CDR2 FQNEAQ (reference sequence). This CDR3 reads CASSNTGGLRETQYF. The CDR3, as DNA: TGTGCCAGCAGCAATACAGGGGGCTTGAGGGAGACCCAGTACTTC.

Here the CDR3 reads CASSEGQGDNSPLHF. In DNA, the CDR3 is TGTGCCAGCAGTGAGGGACAGGGGGATAATTCACCCCTCCACTTT. The chain couples TRBV6-1 to TRBJ1-6; 11 bases fit TRBD1. The CDR3 is made up of 15 amino acids. Germline loops: CDR1 MNHNS, CDR2 SASEGT. The V and J ends lost 3 bases and 5 bases, in that order; junction bases with no gene match: 0.

The chain joins TRBV18 to TRBJ1-4; 7 bases match TRBD1. Germline CDR1 is KGHSH and CDR2 is LQKENI. Trimming cost V 4 bases and J 12 bases; bases outside gene matches: 5. This CDR3 contains 12 residues. The CDR3 is CASSRQGTELFF. The CDR3 region has the DNA TGTGCCAGCTCACGGCAAGGGACAGAACTGTTTTTT.

The chain is built from TRBV2 and TRBJ2-1; tentative D call: TRBD1 (6 bases). V lost 1 base, J lost 0 bases, and 10 bases lay in between. Per the germline V gene, CDR1 is SNHLY and CDR2 is FYNNEI. The CDR3 is 16 amino acids. The CDR3 sequence: CASSEGRGFSYNEQFF. In DNA, the CDR3 is TGTGCCAGCAGTGAAGGCAGGGGATTCTCCTACAATGAGCAGTTCTTC.

CDR3 amino acids: CASSPGAMNTEAFF. The CDR3 nucleotides read TGCGCCAGCAGCCCCGGAGCCATGAACACTGAAGCTTTCTTT. The chain couples TRBV5-1 to TRBJ1-1; D remains ambiguous. Germline V lookup: CDR1 SGHRS, CDR2 YFSETQ. V lost 4 bases, J lost 0 bases, and 10 bases lay in between. The CDR3 extends over 14 amino acids.

CDR3 amino acids: CASAREPGNTIYF. In DNA form, the CDR3 reads TGTGCCAGCGCGAGGGAGCCCGGAAACACCATATATTTT. The chain employs TRBV25-1 and TRBJ1-3; D is undetermined. In germline, CDR1 is MGHDK, CDR2 SYGVNS. This CDR3 contains 13 residues. Trimming left V 8 bases short and J 4 bases short, with 12 bases between.

This chain links TRBV28 with TRBJ1-4; D is perhaps TRBD1 (5 bases). Germline V gene sequence: CDR1 MDHEN, CDR2 SYDVKM. Between the trimmed V and J ends, which lost 5 bases and 0 bases, there was a span of 7 bases. The CDR3 loop spans 14 amino acids. CDR3 protein: CASSATATNEKLFF. DNA of the CDR3: TGTGCCAGCAGTGCGACAGCAACTAATGAAAAACTGTTTTTT.

V usage is TRBV2 and J usage is TRBJ2-7, with 9 bases identical to TRBD1. CDR1 and CDR2 from the germline V gene are SNHLY and FYNNEI. The ends lost 6 bases at V and 0 bases at J; junction bases unmatched: 6. The CDR3 has 15 residues. The CDR3 is CASSGGTGSSYEQYF. CDR3 nucleotide sequence: TGTGCCAGCAGCGGAGGGACAGGGAGCTCCTACGAGCAGTACTTC. Variable domain in full (rest from reference TRBV2 and TRBJ2-7): EPEVTQTPSHQVTQMGQEVILRCVPISNHLYFYWYRQILGQKVEFLVSFYNNEISEKSEIFDDQFSVERPDGSNFTLKIRSTKLEDSAMYFCASSGGTGSSYEQYFGPGTRLTVT.

V gene TRBV6-1 combines with J gene TRBJ2-1, with a possible D match to TRBD1 (6 bases). The CDR3 is 15 amino acids. The germline gives CDR1 MNHNS, CDR2 SASEGT. With 2 bases removed from V and 3 bases from J, the gap between germline ends came to 11 bases. CDR3 nucleotide sequence: TGTGCCAGCAGTGAAAGACAGGCAGGCTACAATGAGCAGTTCTTC. It translates to CASSERQAGYNEQFF.

This clone has just one count. The V and J genes are TRBV2 and TRBJ1-4; perhaps TRBD1 as D (5 bases). The length of the CDR3 is 14 residues. Looked up from germline, CDR1 is SNHLY and CDR2 is FYNNEI. The germline V and J ends were trimmed by 3 bases and 7 bases, with 12 bases remaining between them. DNA for the CDR3: TGTGCCAGCAGTGATCACAGGAGTCTTGAAAAACTGTTTTTT. Translating gives CASSDHRSLEKLFF.

V is TRBV12-5 and J is TRBJ1-5; the D is unclear. V was trimmed by 3 bases and J by 4 bases, leaving 7 bases between them. Germline CDR1 is LGHNT and CDR2 is FRNRAP. CDR3 length: 13 residues. This CDR3 reads CASGFGENQPQHF. The CDR3 DNA reads TGTGCTAGTGGTTTTGGGGAGAATCAGCCCCAGCATTTT.

The V call is TRBV6-6, the J call TRBJ2-7; 8 nucleotides line up with TRBD1. CDR3 size: 15 residues. The germline CDR1 and CDR2 sequences are MNHNY and SVGAGI (reference sequence). The V gene end was trimmed by 6 bases and the J gene end by 5 bases; junction bases not matched to a gene: 12. The CDR3 coding sequence is TGTGCCAGCAGAGGGTTCGGGACAGGCCTCGACGAGCAGTACTTC. Encoded protein: CASRGFGTGLDEQYF.

The chain has TRBV7-6 and TRBJ1-1, with TRBD1 identical over 10 bases. The length of the CDR3 is 15 residues. V lost 1 base to trimming and J lost 5 bases; unmatched junction nucleotides: 4. In germline, CDR1 is SGHVS, CDR2 FNYEAQ. CDR3: CASSLETGGYTEAFF. The DNA of the CDR3 is TGTGCCAGCAGCTTAGAGACAGGGGGCTATACTGAAGCTTTCTTT.

The chain joins TRBV28 to TRBJ2-1; maybe TRBD2 (7 bases). The CDR3 extends over 16 amino acids. Germline values: CDR1 MDHEN, CDR2 SYDVKM. V lost 4 bases and J lost 5, with 18 bases in between. The CDR3 here is CASSSLRGGADNEQFF. The CDR3 DNA follows: TGTGCCAGCAGTTCCTTAAGGGGGGGCGCGGACAATGAGCAGTTCTTC. The entire variable domain, with the rest obtained from reference TRBV28 and TRBJ2-1, is as follows: DVKVTQSSRYLVKRTGEKVFLECVQDMDHENMFWYRQDPGLGLRLIYFSYDVKMKEKGDIPEGYSVSREKKERFSLILESASTNQTSMYLCASSSLRGGADNEQFFGPGTRLTVL.

The chain uses TRBV5-1 and TRBJ2-7; 7 nucleotides align to TRBD1. This CDR3 region has 14 residues. The V segment lost 4 bases and the J segment 5 bases; nucleotides outside the gene matches: 9. The germline gives CDR1 SGHRS, CDR2 YFSETQ. This CDR3 is CASSPDRELNEQYF. CDR3 coding DNA: TGCGCCAGCAGCCCCGACAGGGAGCTGAACGAGCAGTACTTC.

The chain links TRBV2 to TRBJ2-7; D is unclear. V was trimmed by 8 bases and J by 1 base, leaving 9 bases between them. Germline CDR1 and CDR2: SNHLY and FYNNEI. CDR3 size: 12 residues. CDR3 amino acids: CASETNSYEQYF. In DNA form, the CDR3 reads TGTGCCAGCGAGACAAATTCCTACGAGCAGTACTTC.

This clone was recorded only once. The chain couples TRBV19 to TRBJ2-1; 10 positions agree with TRBD2. This CDR3 is built from 17 residues. CDR1 is LNHDA and CDR2 is SQIVND in the germline V gene (reference sequence). After removal of 5 bases from V and 7 bases from J, the junction contained 14 bases not matched to a gene. The CDR3, as DNA: TGTGCCAGTAGTCTCCAATCTCTAGCGGGAGTCGCGAATGAGCAGTTCTTC. It codes for CASSLQSLAGVANEQFF.

The chain joins TRBV29-1 to TRBJ1-1, with 8 bases fitting TRBD1. CDR1 and CDR2 from the germline V gene are SQVTM and ANQGSEA. The V and J ends lost 7 bases and 2 bases, in that order; junction bases with no gene match: 6. The CDR3 has 13 residues. The CDR3 sequence is CSAHTGGNTEAFF. The CDR3 DNA sequence: TGCAGCGCCCACACAGGGGGTAACACTGAAGCTTTCTTT.

CDR3 amino acids: CASSSLMGGQGSNYGYTF. The CDR3 region has the DNA TGTGCCAGCAGTTCACTTATGGGGGGACAGGGGTCTAACTATGGCTACACCTTC. The chain couples TRBV28 to TRBJ1-2; TRBD1 matches 10 bases. This CDR3 contains 18 residues. Germline CDR1 MDHEN, CDR2 SYDVKM. With V trimmed by 4 bases and J by 0 bases, 11 bases remained unmatched.

Here the CDR3 reads CASSLGLAGADTQYF. The CDR3 bases are TGTGCCAGCAGCTTGGGTCTAGCAGGCGCAGATACGCAGTATTTT. J is TRBJ2-3 and V is TRBV5-6; the D gene is possibly TRBD2 (5 bases). The germline CDR1 and CDR2 sequences are SGHDT and YYEEEE. The CDR3 covers 15 residues. V lost 0 bases and J lost 4, with 12 bases in between.

The chain carries TRBV21-1 and TRBJ1-1; the D call TRBD1 from the table was never checked on the DNA. TRBV21-1 is an annotated pseudogene. This CDR3 is 14 amino acids long. CDR3 sequence reads: CASITGTKNTEAFF. The DNA for the CDR3 is TGTGCCAGCATCACAGGGACGAAGAACACTGAAGCTTTCTTT.